Sequencing of this TCR beta chain was carried out in a study of shared clonotypes between healthy human individuals. The CDR3 is 20 amino acids. Trimming took 3 bases from V and 3 from J; bases not matched to a gene: 18. CDR1 is SGDLS and CDR2 is YYNGEE in the germline V gene. Naive CD8 cells were CD45RO-negative, positively selected for CCR7, excluding terminally differentiated effector memory CD45RA+ cells. The repertoire was sequenced with immunoSEQ multiplex PCR; TCRdb's copy has only in-frame clones and lacks some. The sample gives a few million clones, around 93% of which show up once; 1.5% to 2% is in the top ten.

The TCR originated in a young man in good health. Some clones in this sample may be carry-over from other donors' samples. The sequencing sample was made of naive CD8+ T cells from PBMCs. The J gene is TRBJ2-3, the V gene TRBV9, with 11 nucleotides matching TRBD2. The CDR3 region is CASSAEWGVLAGDVTDTQYF. The CDR3 DNA reads TGTGCCAGCAGCGCGGAGTGGGGGGTACTAGCGGGAGATGTTACAGATACGCAGTATTTT.